This T cell receptor (beta chain) appears in the sequencing data of a study of blood T cell repertoires in COVID-19. Study as a whole: Acute and convalescent COVID-19 samples came from the United States, Italy and Spain. The cDNA or gDNA used as material had been derived from T cells, B-cell-depleted T cells, or PBMCs.

Authors' processing steps: Reference gene primer amplification yielded estimated nucleated cell counts. Profiled with immunoSEQ multiplex PCR; TCRdb holds only in-frame clones, not every one. The V and J calls and clone size are taken from that table; D and trimming were inferred from the DNA. This table holds 13,000 or so clones, roughly 80% found once. The length of the CDR3 is 13 residues. V was cut by 6 bases and J by 3 bases, with 11 bases left in between. V gene TRBV12-3 or TRBV12-4 combines with J gene TRBJ2-5; D unresolved. The TCR sequence derives from a human donor in a cohort sampled during active COVID-19. Sample: peripheral blood. CDR3 DNA: TGTGCCAGCAGGAAGAGACACAAAGAGACCCAGTACTTC. Translated, it gives CASRKRHKETQYF.